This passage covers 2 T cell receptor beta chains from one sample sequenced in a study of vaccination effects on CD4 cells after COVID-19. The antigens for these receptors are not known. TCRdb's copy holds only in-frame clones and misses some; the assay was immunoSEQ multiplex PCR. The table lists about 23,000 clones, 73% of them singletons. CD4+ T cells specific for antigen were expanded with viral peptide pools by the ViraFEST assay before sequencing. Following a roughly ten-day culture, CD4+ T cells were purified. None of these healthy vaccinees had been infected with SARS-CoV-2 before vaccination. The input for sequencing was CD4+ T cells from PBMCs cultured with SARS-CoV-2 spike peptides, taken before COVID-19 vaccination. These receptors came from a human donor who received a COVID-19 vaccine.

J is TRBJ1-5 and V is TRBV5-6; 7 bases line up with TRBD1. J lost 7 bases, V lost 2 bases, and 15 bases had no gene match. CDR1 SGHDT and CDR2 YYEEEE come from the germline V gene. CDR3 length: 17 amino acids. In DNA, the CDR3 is TGTGCCAGCAGCTTAGCCGATGCACAGGGGTGGAAACAGCCCCAGCATTTT. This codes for CASSLADAQGWKQPQHF.

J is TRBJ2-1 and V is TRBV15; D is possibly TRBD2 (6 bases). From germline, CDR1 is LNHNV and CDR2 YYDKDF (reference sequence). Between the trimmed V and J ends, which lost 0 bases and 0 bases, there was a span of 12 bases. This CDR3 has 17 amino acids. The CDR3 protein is CATSRESSGFSYNEQFF. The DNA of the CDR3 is TGTGCCACCAGCAGAGAGAGTAGCGGATTCTCCTACAATGAGCAGTTCTTC.